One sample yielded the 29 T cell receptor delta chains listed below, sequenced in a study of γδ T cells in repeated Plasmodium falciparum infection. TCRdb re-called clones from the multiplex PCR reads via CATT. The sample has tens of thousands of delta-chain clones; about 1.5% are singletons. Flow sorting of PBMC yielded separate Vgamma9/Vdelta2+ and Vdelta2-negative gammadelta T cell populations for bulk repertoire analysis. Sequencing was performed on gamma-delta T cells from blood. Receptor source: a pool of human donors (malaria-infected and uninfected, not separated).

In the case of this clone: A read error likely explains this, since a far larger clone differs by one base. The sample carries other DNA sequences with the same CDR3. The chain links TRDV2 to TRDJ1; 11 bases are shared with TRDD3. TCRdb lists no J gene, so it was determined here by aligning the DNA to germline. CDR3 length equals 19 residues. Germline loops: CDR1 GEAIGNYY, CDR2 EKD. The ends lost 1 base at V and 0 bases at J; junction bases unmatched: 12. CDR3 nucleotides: TGTGCCTGTGACACTGTGAATGGGGGATACGCGACGTACACCGATAAACTCATCTTT. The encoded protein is CACDTVNGGYATYTDKLIF.

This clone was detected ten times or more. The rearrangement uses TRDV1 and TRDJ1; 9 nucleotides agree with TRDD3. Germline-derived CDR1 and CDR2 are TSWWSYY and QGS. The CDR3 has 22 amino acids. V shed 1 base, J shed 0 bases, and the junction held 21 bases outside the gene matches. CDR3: CALGEQGLKRGRGIPYTDKLIF. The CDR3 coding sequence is TGTGCTCTTGGGGAACAGGGATTAAAGCGAGGGAGGGGGATACCGTACACCGATAAACTCATCTTT.

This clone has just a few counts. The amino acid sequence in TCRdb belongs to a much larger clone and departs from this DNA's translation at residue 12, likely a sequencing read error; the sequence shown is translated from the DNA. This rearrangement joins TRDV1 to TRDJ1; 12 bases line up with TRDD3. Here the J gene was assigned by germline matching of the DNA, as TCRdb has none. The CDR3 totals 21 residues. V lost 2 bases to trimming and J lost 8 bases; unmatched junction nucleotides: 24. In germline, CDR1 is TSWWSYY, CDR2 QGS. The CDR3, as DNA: TGTGCTCTTGGGGAAACCTTAAAATTCACGGGGCACTGGGGGATACTGGGGAAACTCATCTTT. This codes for CALGETLKFTGHWGILGKLIF.

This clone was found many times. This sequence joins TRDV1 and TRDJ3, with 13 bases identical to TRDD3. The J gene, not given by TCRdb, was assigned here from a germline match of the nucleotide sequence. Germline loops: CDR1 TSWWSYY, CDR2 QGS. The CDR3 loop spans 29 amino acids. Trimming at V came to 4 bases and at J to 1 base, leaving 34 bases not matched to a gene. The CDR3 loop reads CALGGARPSPYYWGIRGGALSWDTRQMFF. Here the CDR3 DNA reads TGTGCTCTTGGGGGAGCCCGGCCTTCCCCCTATTACTGGGGGATACGCGGTGGGGCGCTTTCCTGGGACACCCGACAGATGTTTTTC.

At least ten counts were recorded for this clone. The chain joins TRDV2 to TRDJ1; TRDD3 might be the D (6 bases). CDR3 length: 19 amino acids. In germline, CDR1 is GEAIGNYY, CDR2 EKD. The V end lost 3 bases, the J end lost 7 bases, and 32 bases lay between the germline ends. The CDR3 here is CACDVLGERSPRRFGKLIF. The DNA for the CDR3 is TGTGCCTGTGACGTACTGGGCGAAAGGTCACCCCGGCGGTTCGGTAAACTCATCTTT.

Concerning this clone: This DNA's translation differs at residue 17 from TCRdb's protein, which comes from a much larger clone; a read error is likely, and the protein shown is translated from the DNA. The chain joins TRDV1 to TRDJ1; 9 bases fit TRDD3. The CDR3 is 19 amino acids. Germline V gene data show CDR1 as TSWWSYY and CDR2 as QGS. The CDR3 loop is CALGEKRKGYWGNTDKPIF. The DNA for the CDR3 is TGTGCACTTGGGGAAAAAAGGAAAGGTTACTGGGGGAACACCGATAAACCCATCTTT.

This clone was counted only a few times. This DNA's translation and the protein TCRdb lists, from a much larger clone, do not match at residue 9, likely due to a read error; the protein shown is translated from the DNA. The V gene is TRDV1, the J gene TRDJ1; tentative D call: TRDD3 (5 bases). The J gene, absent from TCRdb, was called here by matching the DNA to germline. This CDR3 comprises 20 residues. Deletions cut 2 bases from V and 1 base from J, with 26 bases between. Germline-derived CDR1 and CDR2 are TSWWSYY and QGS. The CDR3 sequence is CALGENSGSSSGVLTDKLIF. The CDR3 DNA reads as TGTGCTCTTGGGGAAAACAGCGGGTCATCCTCGGGGGTCCTCACCGATAAACTCATCTTT.

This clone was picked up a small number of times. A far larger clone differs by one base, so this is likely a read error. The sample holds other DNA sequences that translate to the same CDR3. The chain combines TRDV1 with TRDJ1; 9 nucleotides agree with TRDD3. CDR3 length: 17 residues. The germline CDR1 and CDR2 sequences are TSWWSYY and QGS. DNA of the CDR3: TGTGCTCTTGGGGACATCTCTGGGGGATTCCTCACCGATAAACTCATCTTC. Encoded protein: CALGDISGGFLTDKLIF.

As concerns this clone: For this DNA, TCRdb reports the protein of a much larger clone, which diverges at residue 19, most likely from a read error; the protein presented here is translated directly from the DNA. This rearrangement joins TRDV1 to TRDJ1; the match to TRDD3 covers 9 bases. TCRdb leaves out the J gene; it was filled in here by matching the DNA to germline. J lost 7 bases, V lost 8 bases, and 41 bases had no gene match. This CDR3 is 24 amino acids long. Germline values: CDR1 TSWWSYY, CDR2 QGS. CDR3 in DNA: TGTGCTCTTAGGGGCCCTGGGAGTGTGACGACCGGGGCACTGGGGGAGAGTCGGGTCGGTAAACTCATCTTT. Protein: CALRGPGSVTTGALGESRVGKLIF.

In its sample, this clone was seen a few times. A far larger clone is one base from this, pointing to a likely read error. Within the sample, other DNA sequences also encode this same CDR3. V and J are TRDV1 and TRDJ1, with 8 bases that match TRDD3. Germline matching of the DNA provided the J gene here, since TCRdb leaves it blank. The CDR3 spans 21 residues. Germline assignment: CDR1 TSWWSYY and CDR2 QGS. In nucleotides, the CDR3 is TGTGCCCTTGGGGAAATACGATCCCTGGTACTGGGGGCTCCGTACACCGATAAACTCATCTTT. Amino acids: CALGEIRSLVLGAPYTDKLIF.

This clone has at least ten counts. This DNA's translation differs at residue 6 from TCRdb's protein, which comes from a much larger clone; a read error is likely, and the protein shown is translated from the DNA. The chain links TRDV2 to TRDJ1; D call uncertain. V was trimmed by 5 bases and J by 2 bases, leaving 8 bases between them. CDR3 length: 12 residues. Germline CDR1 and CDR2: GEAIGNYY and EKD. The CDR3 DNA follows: TGTGCCTGTGGGACCCGTACCGATAAACTCATCTTT. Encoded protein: CACGTRTDKLIF.

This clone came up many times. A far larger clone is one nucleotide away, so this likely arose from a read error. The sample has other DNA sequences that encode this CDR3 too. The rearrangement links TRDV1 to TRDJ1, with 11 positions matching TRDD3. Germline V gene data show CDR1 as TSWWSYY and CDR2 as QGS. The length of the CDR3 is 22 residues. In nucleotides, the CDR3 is TGTGCTCTTGGGGAAGGAGTACCCCTCTCGTGGTGGGGGATACGGCGAACCGATAAGCTCATCTTT. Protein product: CALGEGVPLSWWGIRRTDKLIF.

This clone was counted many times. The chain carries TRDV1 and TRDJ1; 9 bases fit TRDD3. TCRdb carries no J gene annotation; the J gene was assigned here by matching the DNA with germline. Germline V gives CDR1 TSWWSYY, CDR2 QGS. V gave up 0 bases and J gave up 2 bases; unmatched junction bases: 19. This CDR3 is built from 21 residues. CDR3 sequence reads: CALGELVTGYWGNGGTDKLIF. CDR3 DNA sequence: TGTGCTCTTGGGGAACTAGTAACCGGATACTGGGGGAATGGAGGAACCGATAAACTCATCTTT.

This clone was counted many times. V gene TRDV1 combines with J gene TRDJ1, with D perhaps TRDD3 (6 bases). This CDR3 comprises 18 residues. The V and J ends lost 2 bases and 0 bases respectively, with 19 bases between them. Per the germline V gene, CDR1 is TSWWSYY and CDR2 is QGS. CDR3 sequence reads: CALGEARPKGMYTDKLIF. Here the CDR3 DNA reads TGTGCTCTTGGGGAAGCTCGCCCGAAGGGGATGTACACCGATAAACTCATCTTT.

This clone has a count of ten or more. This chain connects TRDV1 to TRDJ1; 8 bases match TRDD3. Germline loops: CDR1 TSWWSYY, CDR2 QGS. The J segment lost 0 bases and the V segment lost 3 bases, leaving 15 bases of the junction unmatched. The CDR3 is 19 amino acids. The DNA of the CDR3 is TGTGCTCTTGGGGACCTGTCATCCTCTTGGGGATACTACACCGATAAACTCATCTTT. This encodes CALGDLSSSWGYYTDKLIF.

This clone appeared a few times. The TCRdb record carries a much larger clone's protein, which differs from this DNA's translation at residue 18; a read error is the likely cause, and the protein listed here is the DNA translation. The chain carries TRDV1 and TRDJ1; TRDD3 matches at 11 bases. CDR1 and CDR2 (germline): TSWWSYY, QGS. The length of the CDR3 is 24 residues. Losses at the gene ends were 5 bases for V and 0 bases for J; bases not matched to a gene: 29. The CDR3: CALGNQAFLLPGGYRFQDTDKLIF. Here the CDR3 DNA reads TGTGCTCTTGGGAACCAGGCCTTCCTACTCCCTGGGGGATACCGGTTTCAGGACACCGATAAACTCATCTTT.

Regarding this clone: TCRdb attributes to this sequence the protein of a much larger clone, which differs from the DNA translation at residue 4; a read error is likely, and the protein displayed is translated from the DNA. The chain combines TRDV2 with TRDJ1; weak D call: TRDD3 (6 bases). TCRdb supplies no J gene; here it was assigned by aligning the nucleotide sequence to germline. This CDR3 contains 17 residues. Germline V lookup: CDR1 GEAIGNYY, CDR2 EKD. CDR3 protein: CACGTRVDTGCECKLIF. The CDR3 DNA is TGTGCCTGTGGCACCCGTGTTGATACTGGGTGCGAGTGTAAACTCATCTTT.

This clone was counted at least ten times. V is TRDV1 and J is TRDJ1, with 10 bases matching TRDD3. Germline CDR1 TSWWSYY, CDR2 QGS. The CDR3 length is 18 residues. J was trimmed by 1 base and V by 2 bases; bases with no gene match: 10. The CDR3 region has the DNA TGTGCTCTTGGGGAATATTACTTTCTGGGGGATATCACCGATAAACTCATCTTT. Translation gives CALGEYYFLGDITDKLIF.

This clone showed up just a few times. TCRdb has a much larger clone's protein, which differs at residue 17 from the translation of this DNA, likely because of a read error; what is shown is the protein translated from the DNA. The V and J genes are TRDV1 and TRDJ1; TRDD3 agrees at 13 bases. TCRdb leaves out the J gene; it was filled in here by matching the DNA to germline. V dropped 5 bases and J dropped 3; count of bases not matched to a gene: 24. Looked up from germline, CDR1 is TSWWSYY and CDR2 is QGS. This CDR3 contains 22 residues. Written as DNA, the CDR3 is TGTGCTCTTGGGCTCCCATTAGGCCGTAGTACTGGGGGATACGGTACTCCCGATAAACTCATCTTT. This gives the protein CALGLPLGRSTGGYGTPDKLIF.

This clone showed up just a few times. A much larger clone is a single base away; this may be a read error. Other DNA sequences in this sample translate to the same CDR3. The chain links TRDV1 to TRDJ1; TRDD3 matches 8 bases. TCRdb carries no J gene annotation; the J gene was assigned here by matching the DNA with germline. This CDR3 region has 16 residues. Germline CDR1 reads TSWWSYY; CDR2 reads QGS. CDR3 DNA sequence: TGTGCCCTTGGGGAAGGCATGCGGGGATACCCCGATAAACTCATCTTT. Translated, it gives CALGEGMRGYPDKLIF.

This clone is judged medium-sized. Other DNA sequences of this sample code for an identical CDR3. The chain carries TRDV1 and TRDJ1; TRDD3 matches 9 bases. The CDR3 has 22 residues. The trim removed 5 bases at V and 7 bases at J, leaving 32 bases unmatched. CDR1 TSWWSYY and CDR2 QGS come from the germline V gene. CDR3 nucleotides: TGTGCTCTTGGGATTCGCAACGTCCGTCCTACCTTACTGGGGGACCTAAGAGGTAAACTCATCTTT. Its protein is CALGIRNVRPTLLGDLRGKLIF.

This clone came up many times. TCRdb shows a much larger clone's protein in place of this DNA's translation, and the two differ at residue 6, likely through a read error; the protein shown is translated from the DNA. CDR3 sequence reads: CALGEIRSPTPGTDKLIF. CDR3 nucleotides: TGTGCTCTTGGGGAGATTAGGTCCCCTACTCCGGGTACCGATAAACTCATCTTT. This chain uses TRDV1 with TRDJ1; possible D gene TRDD2, 5 bases. CDR1 is TSWWSYY and CDR2 is QGS in the germline V gene. V shed 3 bases and J shed 2 bases, with 22 bases lying between them. The CDR3 sequence is 18 residues long.

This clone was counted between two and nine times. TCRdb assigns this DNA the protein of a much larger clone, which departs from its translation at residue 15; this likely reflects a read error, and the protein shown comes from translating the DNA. As DNA, the CDR3 is TGTGCTCTTGGGGAAACGGGTCTTTTGCTGTGCACCGATAAACCCATCTTT. Encoded protein: CALGETGLLLCTDKPIF. The V gene call is TRDV1, and the J gene call is absent; the table calls TRDD3, which could not be checked here. The CDR3 is 17 residues long. Germline lookup yields CDR1 TSWWSYY and CDR2 QGS.

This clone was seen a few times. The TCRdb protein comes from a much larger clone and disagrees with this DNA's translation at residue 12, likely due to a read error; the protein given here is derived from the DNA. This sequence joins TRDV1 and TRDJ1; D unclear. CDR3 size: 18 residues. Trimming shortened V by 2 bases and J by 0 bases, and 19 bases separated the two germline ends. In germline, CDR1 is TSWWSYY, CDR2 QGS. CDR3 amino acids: CALGETGTVVQDTDKLIF. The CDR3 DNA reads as TGTGCTCTTGGGGAAACGGGAACGGTCGTACAAGACACCGATAAACTCATCTTT.

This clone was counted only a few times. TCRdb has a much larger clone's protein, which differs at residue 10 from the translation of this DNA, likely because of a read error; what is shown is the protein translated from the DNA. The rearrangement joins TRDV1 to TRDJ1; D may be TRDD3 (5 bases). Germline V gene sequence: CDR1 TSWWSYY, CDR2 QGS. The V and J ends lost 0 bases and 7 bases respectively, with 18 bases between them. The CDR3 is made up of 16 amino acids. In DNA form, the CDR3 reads TGTGCTCTTGGGGAACTGGCCGGTCTACCGGGGGCTAAACTCATCTTT. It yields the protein CALGELAGLPGAKLIF.

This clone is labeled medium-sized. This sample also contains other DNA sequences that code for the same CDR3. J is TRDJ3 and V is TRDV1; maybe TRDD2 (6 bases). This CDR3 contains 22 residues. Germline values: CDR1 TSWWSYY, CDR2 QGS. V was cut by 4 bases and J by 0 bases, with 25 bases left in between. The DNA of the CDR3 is TGTGCTCTTGGGGGACTTCCTCCGGGGTACCTACCGAGCTCCTGGGACACCCGACAGATGTTTTTC. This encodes CALGGLPPGYLPSSWDTRQMFF.

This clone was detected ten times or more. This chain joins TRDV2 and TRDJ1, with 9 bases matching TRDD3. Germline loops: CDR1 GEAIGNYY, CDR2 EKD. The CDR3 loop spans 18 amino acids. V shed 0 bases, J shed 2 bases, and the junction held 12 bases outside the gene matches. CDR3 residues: CACDTVPIPGDTTDKLIF. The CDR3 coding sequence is TGTGCCTGTGACACCGTTCCTATTCCGGGGGATACAACCGATAAACTCATCTTT.

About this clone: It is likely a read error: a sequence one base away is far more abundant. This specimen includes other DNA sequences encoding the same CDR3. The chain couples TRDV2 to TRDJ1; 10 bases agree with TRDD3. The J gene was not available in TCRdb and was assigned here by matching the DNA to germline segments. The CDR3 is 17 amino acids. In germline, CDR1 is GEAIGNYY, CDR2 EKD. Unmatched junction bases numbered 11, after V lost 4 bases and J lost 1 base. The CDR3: CACDILGDTSSTDKLIF. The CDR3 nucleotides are TGTGCCTGTGATATCTTGGGGGATACTTCTTCCACCGATAAACTCATCTTT.

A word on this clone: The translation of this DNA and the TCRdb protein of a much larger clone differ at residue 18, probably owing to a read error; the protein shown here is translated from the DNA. The CDR3, as DNA: TGTGCTCTTGGGGAAGCCCCTTCCTCTCATACGCGTACCCTAAACACCGATATACTCATCTTT. This codes for CALGEAPSSHTRTLNTDILIF. The V gene is TRDV1, the J gene TRDJ1, with 7 bases matching TRDD2. Germline V lookup: CDR1 TSWWSYY, CDR2 QGS. This CDR3 is built from 21 residues.